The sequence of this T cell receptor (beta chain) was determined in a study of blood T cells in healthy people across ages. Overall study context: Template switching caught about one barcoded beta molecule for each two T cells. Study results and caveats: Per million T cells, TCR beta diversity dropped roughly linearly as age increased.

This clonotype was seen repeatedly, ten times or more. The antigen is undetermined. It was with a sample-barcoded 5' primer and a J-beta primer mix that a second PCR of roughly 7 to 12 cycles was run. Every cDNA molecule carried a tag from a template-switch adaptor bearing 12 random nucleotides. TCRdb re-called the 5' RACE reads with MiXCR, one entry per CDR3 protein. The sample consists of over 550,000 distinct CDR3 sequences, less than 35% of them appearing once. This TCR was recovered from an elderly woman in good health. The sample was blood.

The CDR3 nucleotides read TGTGCCAGCAGTCCGGGTCTCCTCGGCGCGGATACGCAGTATTTT. This translates into CASSPGLLGADTQYF. The rearrangement uses TRBV6-5 and TRBJ2-3; D is unclear. This CDR3 has 15 amino acids. Looked up from germline, CDR1 is MNHEY and CDR2 is SVGAGI. V was trimmed by 5 bases and J by 6 bases, leaving 18 bases between them.